This T cell receptor beta chain is drawn from a study of T-cell memory formation after mild COVID-19. cDNA libraries for TCR alpha and TCR beta, carrying sample barcodes and UMIs, came from 5'RACE with constant-segment primers. TCRdb called the 5' RACE reads again in MiXCR, with one record for every CDR3 protein. The table records 400,000 or so distinct CDR3 sequences, 15% to 25% of them present only once. Findings of the study overall: Detection of some responders pre-infection suggested pre-existing cross-reactive memory T cells participated. Contracting CD4+ clones were located mainly in CM and EM, and CD8+ clones in EMRA. Day 15 to 85 contractors were CD4/CD8 balanced; later expanders leaned CD4+.

For this clonotype: Its antigen is not known.

The sequenced sample was PBMCs or a T cell subset sorted from them (not recorded which). The TCR sequence derives from an adult woman who had mild COVID-19 (a few samples of this study predate the infection). Cell type and time point are not known.

The CDR3 is CASTYGTSGSYEQYF. The CDR3 coding sequence is TGTGCCAGCACCTACGGGACTAGCGGCTCCTACGAGCAGTACTTC. This chain links TRBV6-2 or TRBV6-3 with TRBJ2-7; 11 bases align to TRBD2. Germline assignment: CDR1 MNHEY and CDR2 SVGEGT. This CDR3 has 15 residues. With V trimmed by 7 bases and J by 0 bases, 5 bases remained unmatched.